These 9 T cell receptor beta chains were sequenced from one sample in a study of OX40 agonist ivuxolimab in advanced cancers. The repertoire was sequenced with immunoSEQ multiplex PCR; TCRdb's copy has only in-frame clones and lacks some. The sample has around 67,000 clones, around 90% seen once. The specimen comprised CD4+ or CD8+ T cells sorted from blood, sampled in a trial of the OX40 agonist ivuxolimab. These receptors all stem from an adult with an advanced solid tumor such as melanoma, head and neck, liver or kidney cancer.

This rearrangement joins TRBV7-2 to TRBJ2-5; D is ambiguous. V shed 0 bases and J shed 5 bases, with 10 bases lying between them. The germline gives CDR1 SGHTA, CDR2 FQGNSA. This CDR3 comprises 14 residues. CDR3: CASSLASSRETQYF. The CDR3 DNA sequence: TGTGCCAGCAGCTTAGCTTCCTCTCGGGAGACCCAGTACTTC.

The chain combines TRBV28 with TRBJ2-7; 11 bases are a match to TRBD2. CDR3 size: 15 residues. From germline, CDR1 is MDHEN and CDR2 SYDVKM. V trimming: 6 bases; J trimming: 1 base; junction bases outside the gene matches: 5. The CDR3 sequence: CASSRTSGLSYEQYF. CDR3 in DNA: TGTGCCAGCAGCCGGACTAGCGGGCTATCCTACGAGCAGTACTTC.

The chain links TRBV21-1 to TRBJ1-1; TRBD1 is the table's D call and was not checked against the DNA. TRBV21-1 is a listed pseudogene. The CDR3 sequence is 17 residues long. CDR3 DNA: TGTGCCAGCAGCAAAGCGGGACAGGGGGACATGAACACTGAAGCTTTCTTT. Encoded protein: CASSKAGQGDMNTEAFF.

Only one count was recorded for this clone. The rearrangement joins TRBV6-6 to TRBJ1-5; no reliable D call. The V gene's germline CDR1 is MNHNY and CDR2 SVGAGI (reference sequence). The V and J ends lost 0 bases and 4 bases respectively, with 10 bases between them. The CDR3 spans 15 residues. CDR3 in DNA: TGTGCCAGCAGTTACTCGATGTCTCGGAATCAGCCCCAGCATTTT. Protein: CASSYSMSRNQPQHF.

The genes are TRBV9 and TRBJ2-5; 12 bases agree with TRBD2. The CDR3 contains 16 residues. With 0 bases clipped from V and 4 bases from J, the junction kept 4 bases outside the gene matches. Germline V CDR1 and CDR2: SGDLS, YYNGEE. The CDR3 protein is CASSVGTSGRTETQYF. Written as DNA, the CDR3 is TGTGCCAGCAGCGTAGGAACTAGCGGGAGGACAGAGACCCAGTACTTC. Based on the CDR3 plus reference TRBV9 and TRBJ2-5, the full variable domain is DSGVTQTPKHLITATGQRVTLRCSPRSGDLSVYWYQQSLDQGLQFLIQYYNGEERAKGNILERFSAQQFPDLHSELNLSSLELGDSALYFCASSVGTSGRTETQYFGPGTRLLVL.

This clone has only one observation. This chain uses TRBV6-5 with TRBJ2-1; D might be TRBD1 (6 bases). Germline assignment: CDR1 MNHEY and CDR2 SVGAGI. This CDR3 comprises 15 residues. Deletions cut 6 bases from V and 3 bases from J, with 15 bases between. The CDR3 DNA reads TGTGCCAGCAGGCCTGGGGACACCGTCTACAATGAGCAGTTCTTC. This sequence encodes CASRPGDTVYNEQFF.

This clone was seen only a few times. The chain couples TRBV2 to TRBJ1-2; D is unresolved. Germline V gene lookup returns CDR1 SNHLY and CDR2 FYNNEI. CDR3 length equals 12 residues. The V and J ends lost 6 bases and 4 bases respectively, with 9 bases between them. The CDR3 region is CASSVRGYGYTF. DNA for the CDR3: TGTGCCAGCAGCGTTCGTGGCTATGGCTACACCTTC.

The chain is built from TRBV29-1 and TRBJ2-1; D may match TRBD1 or TRBD2 (5 bases each). Trimming pared 7 bases from V and 3 bases from J, leaving 19 bases between. This CDR3 comprises 15 residues. The germline CDR1 and CDR2 sequences are SQVTM and ANQGSEA. CDR3 protein: CSDLLRDAYYNEQFF. The CDR3 bases are TGCAGCGATCTCCTCCGGGACGCCTACTACAATGAGCAGTTCTTC.

The J gene is TRBJ1-6, the V gene TRBV6-1; 7 nucleotides line up with TRBD1. This CDR3 is built from 15 residues. CDR1 and CDR2 (germline): MNHNS, SASEGT. Losses at the gene ends were 6 bases for V and 8 bases for J; bases not matched to a gene: 10. CDR3 nucleotides: TGTGCCAGCAGACCAAGCAGGGGGGGTGATTCACCCCTCCACTTT. The encoded protein is CASRPSRGGDSPLHF.